These 29 T cell receptor beta chains share one sample of origin, sequenced in a study of T-cell reconstitution after alpha-beta-depleted transplantation in children. A TCRbeta library incorporating unique molecular identifiers was prepared. One entry per CDR3 protein results from TCRdb running MiXCR on the PCR reads. This table has around 29,000 distinct CDR3 sequences, under 7% appearing once. The sample consisted of PBMCs, mostly from graft donor cells, taken 180 days after TCRalphabeta/CD19-depleted stem cell transplant. The source of these receptors is a male patient aged 10-17 years who had a stem cell transplant for acute myeloid leukemia, so the T cells may come from the graft donor.

The table lists this clonotype with many counts. The chain links TRBV28 to TRBJ2-7; maybe TRBD1 (9 bases). CDR3 size: 19 residues. V was trimmed by 5 bases and J by 0 bases, leaving 26 bases between them. Germline-derived CDR1 and CDR2 are MDHEN and SYDVKM. The CDR3 nucleotides read TGTGCCAGCAGTCGGACAGGGGTGGGGACTAGGGGTTTCTCCTACGAGCAGTACTTC. Encoded protein: CASSRTGVGTRGFSYEQYF. The complete variable domain, with remaining parts taken from reference TRBV28 and TRBJ2-7, reads DVKVTQSSRYLVKRTGEKVFLECVQDMDHENMFWYRQDPGLGLRLIYFSYDVKMKEKGDIPEGYSVSREKKERFSLILESASTNQTSMYLCASSRTGVGTRGFSYEQYFGPGTRLTVT.

This clonotype was found many times. This chain uses TRBV19 with TRBJ2-2, with TRBD2 as a possible D gene (5 bases). There are 14 residues in the CDR3. Germline loops: CDR1 LNHDA, CDR2 SQIVND (reference sequence). Deletions cut 9 bases from V and 0 bases from J, with 11 bases between. The CDR3 protein is CASSEGPNTGELFF. The DNA of the CDR3 is TGTGCCAGCTCCGAGGGCCCGAACACCGGGGAGCTGTTTTTT.

Ten or more counts support this clonotype. The chain carries TRBV5-1 and TRBJ2-7; TRBD2 matches 8 bases. V was pared by 4 bases and J by 1 base, with 7 bases of the junction left unmatched. The CDR3 totals 15 residues. Germline lookup yields CDR1 SGHRS and CDR2 YFSETQ. The CDR3 region has the DNA TGCGCCAGCAGCCCGGGGGGGACCTCTTCCTACGAGCAGTACTTC. It is translated as CASSPGGTSSYEQYF.

This clonotype was seen at least ten times. CDR3 loop: CAISGFNGQGRDNEQFF. CDR3 DNA sequence: TGTGCCATCAGTGGTTTCAATGGACAGGGGCGTGACAATGAGCAGTTCTTC. V gene TRBV10-3 combines with J gene TRBJ2-1; 9 nucleotides agree with TRBD1. Germline values: CDR1 ENHRY, CDR2 SYGVKD. V lost 4 bases to trimming and J lost 5 bases; unmatched junction nucleotides: 12. The length of the CDR3 is 17 residues.

This clonotype was seen ten or more times. The rearrangement joins TRBV12-3 or TRBV12-4 to TRBJ2-1, with D possibly TRBD2 on 6 matching bases. The CDR3 is made up of 15 amino acids. V was shortened by 7 bases and J by 1 base, with 14 bases between the two germline ends. Written as DNA, the CDR3 is TGTGCCAGCACTGTCCTACGGGGGTCCTACAATGAGCAGTTCTTC. It specifies CASTVLRGSYNEQFF.

This clonotype was observed at least ten times. This chain connects TRBV15 to TRBJ2-7, with 10 bases aligning to TRBD2. V lost 1 base, J lost 0 bases, and 6 bases stayed unmatched. The CDR3 covers 17 residues. Germline CDR1 and CDR2: LNHNV and YYDKDF (reference sequence). Here the CDR3 reads CATSRGSGRVSSYEQYF. The DNA of the CDR3 is TGTGCCACCAGCAGAGGGAGCGGGAGGGTAAGCTCCTACGAGCAGTACTTC.

The chain combines TRBV7-3 with TRBJ1-1; D might be TRBD1 (5 bases). Trimming took off 0 bases at V and 4 bases at J, with 9 bases between the two ends. Germline lookup yields CDR1 SGHTA and CDR2 FQGTGA. This CDR3 is 14 amino acids long. CDR3 in DNA: TGTGCCAGCAGCTTAACGGGGCCGGGCACTGAAGCTTTCTTT. This codes for CASSLTGPGTEAFF.

This clonotype was counted ten times or more. The rearrangement joins TRBV5-6 to TRBJ2-4, with D perhaps TRBD2 (7 bases). Germline CDR1 SGHDT, CDR2 YYEEEE. V lost 6 bases to trimming and J lost 9 bases, with 19 bases between them. The CDR3 has 14 amino acids. The CDR3 DNA is TGTGCCAGCACCCTCCCCGGGGGCGGGAGCATTCAGTACTTC. Translating gives CASTLPGGGSIQYF.

In its sample, this clonotype was seen many times. The gene calls are TRBV15 and TRBJ2-7; D possibly uses TRBD1 or TRBD2 (6 bases each). V lost 3 bases to trimming and J lost 2 bases, with 11 bases between them. In germline, CDR1 is LNHNV, CDR2 YYDKDF (reference sequence). The CDR3 extends over 14 amino acids. For the CDR3, the DNA is TGTGCCACCAGCAGGGGGGGCAGTGCCTACGAGCAGTACTTC. Translation: CATSRGGSAYEQYF.

This clonotype was observed many times. J is TRBJ1-3 and V is TRBV5-1; D gene ambiguous. Germline values: CDR1 SGHRS, CDR2 YFSETQ. The CDR3 runs 16 residues. Trimming cost V 0 bases and J 2 bases, with 12 bases left between them. CDR3 sequence reads: CASSLGGLDAGNTIYF. CDR3 nucleotides: TGCGCCAGCAGCTTGGGGGGTCTAGACGCTGGAAACACCATATATTTT.

This clonotype has at least ten counts. The chain employs TRBV18 and TRBJ1-2, with TRBD1 as a possible D gene (5 bases). The length of the CDR3 is 13 residues. V lost 2 bases and J 8 bases, leaving 12 bases between the germline ends. Germline V gene lookup returns CDR1 KGHSH and CDR2 LQKENI. CDR3 amino acids: CASSPGDLAGYTF. The CDR3 DNA reads TGTGCCAGCTCACCAGGGGACCTAGCGGGCTACACCTTC. The full variable domain, with the rest looked up from reference TRBV18 and TRBJ1-2, is NAGVMQNPRHLVRRRGQEARLRCSPMKGHSHVYWYRQLPEEGLKFMVYLQKENIIDESGMPKERFSAEFPKEGPSILRIQQVVRGDSAAYFCASSPGDLAGYTFGSGTRLTVV.

Ten or more counts support this clonotype. The genes are TRBV7-9 and TRBJ1-5, with TRBD1 matching over 9 bases. Germline trimming cut 4 bases from V and 4 bases from J; bases unmatched to any gene: 8. CDR3 size: 16 residues. CDR1 and CDR2 from the germline V gene are SEHNR and FQNEAQ (reference sequence). This chain's CDR3 is CASSYTGTGWNQPQHF. The CDR3 DNA sequence: TGTGCCAGCAGCTATACCGGGACAGGGTGGAATCAGCCCCAGCATTTT.

The gene calls are TRBV20-1 and TRBJ2-7, with 11 bases fitting TRBD1. The germline V gene has CDR1 DFQATT and CDR2 SNEGSKA (reference sequence). CDR3 length equals 15 residues. With 3 bases clipped from V and 3 bases from J, the junction kept 7 bases outside the gene matches. The CDR3 sequence: CSASKGGTGGYEQYF. CDR3 in DNA: TGCAGTGCTAGTAAAGGGGGGACAGGGGGCTACGAGCAGTACTTC.

This clonotype was observed many times. This chain links TRBV7-9 with TRBJ2-5; D remains unclear. V was shortened by 1 base and J by 7 bases, with 13 bases between the two germline ends. The CDR3 runs 14 residues. In germline, CDR1 is SEHNR, CDR2 FQNEAQ (reference sequence). This CDR3 is CASSLESAIGTQYF. The CDR3 DNA reads as TGTGCCAGCAGCTTAGAGTCAGCAATTGGGACCCAGTACTTC.

The gene calls are TRBV9 and TRBJ2-3; 11 nucleotides align to TRBD2. The CDR3 runs 20 residues. The ends lost 3 bases at V and 5 bases at J; junction bases unmatched: 20. The germline CDR1 and CDR2 sequences are SGDLS and YYNGEE. The CDR3 coding sequence is TGTGCCAGCAGCGCCCTTAGAGGGACTAGCGGCCAAGCCGGTATAGATACGCAGTATTTT. This sequence encodes CASSALRGTSGQAGIDTQYF.

This clonotype was seen at least ten times. This chain links TRBV3-1 with TRBJ1-1, with 10 bases that match TRBD1. There are 14 residues in the CDR3. Trimming at V came to 4 bases and at J to 7 bases, leaving 6 bases not matched to a gene. Per the germline V gene, CDR1 is LGHDT and CDR2 is YNNKEL (reference sequence). The chain's CDR3 is CASSLGDRGLEAFF. The CDR3 DNA sequence: TGTGCCAGCAGCCTAGGAGACAGGGGGCTTGAAGCTTTCTTT.

By share of the sample, this clonotype is medium-sized. The genes are TRBV5-1 and TRBJ2-7; 7 nucleotides line up with TRBD1. The V gene end was trimmed by 2 bases and the J gene end by 1 base; junction bases not matched to a gene: 6. CDR1 and CDR2 (germline): SGHRS, YFSETQ. This CDR3 is 15 amino acids long. As DNA, the CDR3 is TGCGCCAGCAGCTTCACACAGGGGTTTTCCTACGAGCAGTACTTC. Residues: CASSFTQGFSYEQYF.

This clonotype was found many times. The chain recombines TRBV4-3 with TRBJ2-3, with 8 bases identical to TRBD2. The V segment lost 1 base and the J segment 6 bases; nucleotides outside the gene matches: 9. Per germline, CDR1 LGHNA and CDR2 YSLEER. The CDR3 length is 16 residues. The CDR3 DNA sequence: TGCGCCAGCAGCCAAGTCGGGCGGGGGGACCAGGATACGCAGTATTTT. Residues: CASSQVGRGDQDTQYF.

The sample holds many counts of this clonotype. The chain joins TRBV7-9 to TRBJ2-6, with D perhaps being TRBD1 or TRBD2 (6 bases each). The CDR3 consists of 17 residues. V was clipped by 6 bases and J by 2 bases, with 17 bases between them. In germline, CDR1 is SEHNR, CDR2 FQNEAQ (reference sequence). CDR3 in amino acids: CASSTSRGVPGANVLTF. The CDR3 nucleotides are TGTGCCAGCAGTACCTCGAGGGGGGTCCCTGGGGCCAACGTCCTGACTTTC.

In this sample, this clonotype turned up many times. This chain uses TRBV6-6 with TRBJ2-3; D gene unclear. Germline CDR1 reads MNHNY; CDR2 reads SVGAGI (reference sequence). The CDR3 sequence is 11 residues long. Trimming took 7 bases from V and 2 from J, leaving 4 bases between them. CDR3 sequence reads: CASTFTDTQYF. The CDR3 coding sequence is TGTGCCAGCACGTTCACAGATACGCAGTATTTT.

This clonotype was seen many times. The chain uses TRBV5-1 and TRBJ2-7; unclear D gene. The CDR3 spans 14 residues. Trimming cost V 3 bases and J 5 bases, with 15 bases left between them. From germline, CDR1 is SGHRS and CDR2 YFSETQ. The chain's CDR3 is CASSYNAPQDEQYF. For the CDR3, the DNA is TGCGCCAGCAGCTATAACGCCCCCCAGGACGAGCAGTACTTC.

This clonotype ranks as medium-sized. V is TRBV20-1 and J is TRBJ2-1; D gene ambiguous. Trimming cost V 4 bases and J 9 bases, with 28 bases left between them. CDR1 is DFQATT and CDR2 is SNEGSKA in the germline V gene (reference sequence). This CDR3 is 17 amino acids long. As DNA, the CDR3 is TGCAGTGCTAATCTCGCGGAGCAGCCTCGTAAAAAGGGTGAGCAGTTCTTC. This translates into CSANLAEQPRKKGEQFF.

The chain carries TRBV5-2 and TRBJ2-2; TRBD1 was called by the table and not checked on the DNA. TRBV5-2 is flagged as a pseudogene. The CDR3 totals 15 residues. The CDR3 protein is CARGPGTGVPGELFF. In DNA form, the CDR3 reads TGTGCCAGGGGCCCCGGGACAGGGGTCCCCGGGGAGCTGTTTTTT.

In this sample, this clonotype turned up many times. The chain links TRBV5-1 to TRBJ2-2, with D unresolved. Looked up from germline, CDR1 is SGHRS and CDR2 is YFSETQ. The CDR3 consists of 15 residues. V was trimmed by 1 base and J by 6 bases, leaving 13 bases between them. CDR3 bases: TGCGCCAGCAGCTTGCGTGGCCCTTTTCCCGGGGAGCTGTTTTTT. It codes for CASSLRGPFPGELFF.

Within the sample, this clonotype is medium-sized (0.01 to 0.1%). The chain recombines TRBV10-3 with TRBJ2-5; D is unresolved. Trimming pared 4 bases from V and 2 bases from J, leaving 11 bases between. The CDR3 extends over 14 amino acids. Per germline, CDR1 ENHRY and CDR2 SYGVKD. The CDR3 sequence: CAISVRLMQETQYF. DNA for the CDR3: TGTGCCATCAGTGTAAGGTTGATGCAAGAGACCCAGTACTTC.

V is TRBV18 and J is TRBJ2-3; 7 positions match TRBD1. The CDR3 loop spans 16 amino acids. J gave up 0 bases and V 3 bases, and 6 bases lay outside the gene matches. Per the germline V gene, CDR1 is KGHSH and CDR2 is LQKENI. CDR3 residues: CASSPKRGLSTDTQYF. The CDR3 nucleotides are TGTGCCAGCTCACCTAAAAGGGGGCTGAGCACAGATACGCAGTATTTT.

This clonotype was found many times. The genes are TRBV4-3 and TRBJ2-1; TRBD2 matches at 11 bases. The CDR3 runs to 16 residues. Unmatched junction bases numbered 7, after V lost 0 bases and J lost 9 bases. The germline CDR1 and CDR2 sequences are LGHNA and YSLEER. In DNA, the CDR3 is TGCGCCAGCAGCCAAGATGTAGCGGGAGGGGCTGGTGAGCAGTTCTTC. Its protein product is CASSQDVAGGAGEQFF.

There are many counts of this clonotype. This rearrangement joins TRBV3-1 to TRBJ2-2, with 9 positions matching TRBD2. CDR1 is LGHDT and CDR2 is YNNKEL in the germline V gene (reference sequence). V shed 6 bases, J shed 5 bases, and the junction held 10 bases outside the gene matches. CDR3 length: 16 residues. Written as DNA, the CDR3 is TGTGCCAGCAGTAAACAACGGGGACTAGCTACCGGGGAGCTGTTTTTT. Translated, it gives CASSKQRGLATGELFF.

This clonotype was detected many times. Because the CDR3 is missing its conserved closing phenylalanine or tryptophan, this is likely a read error. The genes are TRBV30 and TRBJ2-1, with D possibly matching TRBD1 (5 bases). This CDR3 region has 16 residues. The V end was cut by 3 bases, the J end by 0 bases, with 15 bases between. Germline loops: CDR1 GTSNPN, CDR2 SVGIG (reference sequence). The CDR3 here is CAWRAAAGPSYNEQFL. The CDR3 coding sequence is TGTGCCTGGAGGGCTGCGGCAGGGCCCTCCTACAATGAGCAGTTCCTC.